A selection of T cell receptor beta chains follows, all from one sample in a study of cytotoxic CD8 clonotypes in ibrutinib-treated CLL. Some clones are missing from TCRdb's copy, which holds only in-frame ones; the method was immunoSEQ multiplex PCR. The sample records 30,000 to 40,000 clones, 71% being singletons. The sample here was PBMCs, taken at disease progression, from a patient treated with ibrutinib. The receptor source for this set is a human donor with chronic lymphocytic leukemia. The CDR3 runs from the conserved cysteine through the conserved F or W. A D gene is named only where the DNA matches it firmly. Not every row has a clone size; where given, it reads once, few, many or a size class.

j_gene	d_gene	abundance	v_gene	CDR3nt	CDR3aa
TRBJ1-1	-	-	TRBV5-1	TGCGCCAGCAGCTTGGACCCTAACACTGAAGCTTTCTTT	CASSLDPNTEAFF
TRBJ2-5	-	-	TRBV5-1	TGCGCCAGCAGCTATCAGGGGGGAGAAGAGACCCAGTACTTC	CASSYQGGEETQYF
TRBJ1-1	-	-	TRBV4-1	TGCGCCAGCAGCCAAGAAGGGGGTCTGGGCACTGAAGCTTTCTTT	CASSQEGGLGTEAFF
TRBJ2-1	-	few	TRBV10-1	TGCGCCAGCAGTGAGTCCCTGGGCCGTCGAGGGGGATACAATGAGCAGTTCTTC	CASSESLGRRGGYNEQFF
TRBJ1-1	-	once	TRBV7-2	TGTGCCAGCAGCTCAGGAGCAGGGCGATTTGGCACTGAAGCTTTCTTT	CASSSGAGRFGTEAFF
TRBJ1-2	-	-	TRBV5-5	TGTGCCAGCAGCTTGGGGTGGCAGGGCTATGGCTACACCTTC	CASSLGWQGYGYTF
TRBJ2-2	-	-	TRBV5-4	TGTGCCAGCAGAGCGGCTCCGGGCACCGGGGAGCTGTTTTTT	CASRAAPGTGELFF
TRBJ2-7	-	-	TRBV11-2	TGTGCCAGCAGCTTTCACAGGGGAGGAGAGCAGTACTTC	CASSFHRGGEQYF
TRBJ1-1	-	-	TRBV5-6	TGTGCCAGCAGCTTGGAACACACTGAAGCTTTCTTT	CASSLEHTEAFF
TRBJ2-5	-	few	TRBV5-1	TGCGCCAGCAGCCCCGATATAGGGACCCAGTACTTC	CASSPDIGTQYF
TRBJ1-4	TRBD1	-	TRBV5-1	TGCGCCAGCAGCCCAGGGACAGGGATTGCTGAAAAACTGTTTTTT	CASSPGTGIAEKLFF
TRBJ2-2	-	few	TRBV6-6	TGTGCCAGCAGTTATGCTGGGGAAACCGGGGAGCTGTTTTTT	CASSYAGETGELFF
TRBJ2-3	-	-	TRBV7-8	TGTGCCAGCAGCTTAGAACCAAGTCTAGTGGGCACAGATACGCAGTATTTT	CASSLEPSLVGTDTQYF
TRBJ1-2	TRBD1	-	TRBV7-8	TGTGCCAGCAGCAGAACAGGGGAGTGGGGCTACACCTTC	CASSRTGEWGYTF
TRBJ1-5	-	-	TRBV9	TGTGCCAGCAGCCGGGGAGTCAATCAGCCCCAGCATTTT	CASSRGVNQPQHF
TRBJ1-6	TRBD1	-	TRBV5-1	TGCGCCAGCAGCTTGGGAGGACAGGATAATTCACCCCTCCACTTT	CASSLGGQDNSPLHF
TRBJ2-5	TRBD2	-	TRBV15	TGTGCCACCAGCAAATGGACTAGCGCTCAAGAGACCCAGTACTTC	CATSKWTSAQETQYF
TRBJ2-7	-	few	TRBV11-2	TGTGCCAGCAGCTCAACATGGGTGGGTCGGGGGAACTCCTACGAGCAGTACTTC	CASSSTWVGRGNSYEQYF
TRBJ2-3	TRBD1	-	TRBV29-1	TGCAGCACTGGGACAGGGGGGGGCACAGATACGCAGTATTTT	CSTGTGGGTDTQYF
TRBJ2-7	TRBD1	few	TRBV6-1	TGTGCCAGCAGTGAAAGGCTGACAGGGGGCTACGAGCAGTACTTC	CASSERLTGGYEQYF
TRBJ1-2	TRBD1	-	TRBV28	TGTGCCAGCAGTAGCCCGGGACAGAAAGATTATGGCTACACCTTC	CASSSPGQKDYGYTF
TRBJ2-7	-	-	TRBV11-2	TGTGCCAGCAGCTTATTTCCACGGAACGCCTCCTACGAGCAGTACTTC	CASSLFPRNASYEQYF
TRBJ1-2	TRBD1	-	TRBV28	TGTGCCAGCAGTCGGGGAGACAGGGGGGATGGCTACACCTTC	CASSRGDRGDGYTF
TRBJ1-3	TRBD1	few	TRBV9	TGTGCCAGCAGCGTCCAGGGGGACTCTGGAAACACCATATATTTT	CASSVQGDSGNTIYF
TRBJ2-2	-	medium-sized	TRBV5-1	TGCGCCAGCTTGGGAACCAACACCGGGGAGCTGTTTTTT	CASLGTNTGELFF
TRBJ2-5	-	-	TRBV15	TGTGCCACCAGCAGTTCGACATACTACCAAGAGACCCAGTACTTC	CATSSSTYYQETQYF
TRBJ1-1	TRBD1	-	TRBV4-1	TGCGCCAGCAGCCACCCAGGACAGGGGGGACCGGACACTGAAGCTTTCTTT	CASSHPGQGGPDTEAFF
TRBJ2-7	-	-	TRBV9	TGTGCCAGCAGCGTAGATCGGGCGGAATCCTACGAGCAGTACTTC	CASSVDRAESYEQYF
TRBJ2-3	TRBD2	-	TRBV6-4	TGTGCCAGCAGTGACTCGAGCGGGGCAGGAGATACGCAGTATTTT	CASSDSSGAGDTQYF
TRBJ2-1	TRBD2	-	TRBV5-1	TGCGCCAGCAGCTTGAGTAGTTTTGCGGGGGGCCATGAGCAGTTCTTC	CASSLSSFAGGHEQFF
TRBJ2-7	-	-	TRBV13	TGTGCCAGCAGCTTAGCACTCGGGGAAAGAACCTACGAGCAGTACTTC	CASSLALGERTYEQYF
TRBJ2-5	TRBD2	once	TRBV11-2	TGTGCCAGCAGCTGGGGGACTAGCCGGTACTTC	CASSWGTSRYF
TRBJ2-1	TRBD2	-	TRBV10-3	TGTGCCATCAGAACCGGGACTAGCCCCTCTAATGAGCAGTTCTTC	CAIRTGTSPSNEQFF
TRBJ1-5	-	-	TRBV5-6	TGTGCCAGCAGCCAAGGACAGCTTAATCAGCCCCAGCATTTT	CASSQGQLNQPQHF
TRBJ2-1	-	few	TRBV29-1	TGCAGCGTGTCCCAGGGCAATGAGCAGTTCTTC	CSVSQGNEQFF
TRBJ1-5	TRBD1	-	TRBV6-1	TGTGCCAGCAGTGAAAATCAGGGGGCTCGTCAGCCCCAGCATTTT	CASSENQGARQPQHF
TRBJ2-4	TRBD2	-	TRBV4-1	TGCGCCAGCAGCCATGCGACAACGGCTAGCGGGGGGGCAAGAGTTGACAAAAACATTCAGTACTTC	CASSHATTASGGARVDKNIQYF
TRBJ2-1	-	-	TRBV18	TGTGCCAGCTCACCGCGACCGGGACGGGGCAACAATGAGCAGTTCTTC	CASSPRPGRGNNEQFF
TRBJ1-1	TRBD1	-	TRBV7-9	TGTGCCAGCAGCTTAGACCCCGGACAGGGTAACACTGAAGCTTTCTTT	CASSLDPGQGNTEAFF
TRBJ2-1	-	-	TRBV5-1	TGCGCCAGCAGCTTCGCCCGGTTCGACACTAACAATGAGCAGTTCTTC	CASSFARFDTNNEQFF
TRBJ2-3	-	few	TRBV6-5	TGTGCCAGCAGATCGGGGGCGGCAGGCACAGATACGCAGTATTTT	CASRSGAAGTDTQYF
TRBJ2-1	-	-	TRBV11-2	TGTGCCAGCAGCTTACCTACTAGCAACTCCTACAATGAGCAGTTCTTC	CASSLPTSNSYNEQFF
TRBJ2-7	-	-	TRBV7-6	TGTGCCAGCAGCTTAGTATCCGGGGGCAATAACGAGCAGTACTTC	CASSLVSGGNNEQYF
TRBJ2-3	TRBD2	-	TRBV6-6	TGTGCCAGCAGTCGAAACGGGGGGAGGGGTGCAGATACGCAGTATTTT	CASSRNGGRGADTQYF
TRBJ2-3	-	-	TRBV10-3	TGTGCCATCAGTGAAAGGGTCGGCGATACGCAGTATTTT	CAISERVGDTQYF